These 14 T cell receptor beta chains were all obtained from the same sample, sequenced in a study of CD8 T cell repertoires and HIV-1 epitope variants. Their specific antigens are unknown. Here immunoSEQ multiplex PCR was the method, and the copy in TCRdb shows in-frame clones only, minus some. Of about 5,400 clones in the sample, 66% were seen once. The sequenced material came from cultured CD8+ T cells derived from PBMCs. These receptors were obtained from a male donor with HIV.

The rearrangement links TRBV11-2 to TRBJ2-3; 13 bases fit TRBD2. CDR1 SGHAT and CDR2 FQNNGV come from the germline V gene. The V segment lost 4 bases and the J segment 6 bases; nucleotides outside the gene matches: 10. There are 17 residues in the CDR3. The CDR3 DNA reads TGTGCCAGCAGCTCCCCTCGGACTAGCGGGGGTAGGGATACGCAGTATTTT. Protein sequence: CASSSPRTSGGRDTQYF.

This chain connects TRBV27 to TRBJ2-3; 11 positions agree with TRBD2. Losses at the gene ends were 4 bases for V and 7 bases for J; bases not matched to a gene: 10. From germline, CDR1 is MNHEY and CDR2 SMNVEV (reference sequence). There are 16 residues in the CDR3. The CDR3 DNA reads as TGTGCCAGCAGTTCACCACTAGCGGGAGTTTCGAATACGCAGTATTTT. Its translation: CASSSPLAGVSNTQYF.

Only a few counts were recorded for this clone. Other DNA sequences in this specimen translate into the identical CDR3. The V call is TRBV9, the J call TRBJ1-6; TRBD1 agrees at 8 bases. The CDR3 length is 19 residues. Losses at the gene ends were 0 bases for V and 7 bases for J; bases not matched to a gene: 15. The germline V gene has CDR1 SGDLS and CDR2 YYNGEE. CDR3 amino acids: CASSVDKGTGSGGNSPLHF. The CDR3 DNA reads TGTGCCAGCAGCGTAGACAAAGGGACAGGCTCTGGGGGGAATTCACCCCTCCACTTT.

This clone came up once. This chain uses TRBV28 with TRBJ2-2; 10 positions agree with TRBD2. CDR3 length: 16 amino acids. Unmatched junction bases numbered 9, after V lost 6 bases and J lost 5 bases. Germline CDR1 reads MDHEN; CDR2 reads SYDVKM. The CDR3 loop reads CASSPLAGAGTGELFF. CDR3 in DNA: TGTGCCAGCAGCCCGCTAGCGGGGGCGGGGACCGGGGAGCTGTTTTTT.

V is TRBV5-4 and J is TRBJ2-2; D not certain. From germline, CDR1 is SGHNT and CDR2 YYREEE (reference sequence). V was cut by 1 base and J by 4 bases, with 5 bases left in between. CDR3 size: 13 residues. The CDR3 is CASSLYLTGELFF. The CDR3 bases are TGTGCCAGCAGCTTGTACCTCACCGGGGAGCTGTTTTTT.

V gene TRBV4-3 combines with J gene TRBJ2-7; 10 bases agree with TRBD1. The V gene end was trimmed by 3 bases and the J gene end by 2 bases; junction bases not matched to a gene: 7. Per germline, CDR1 LGHNA and CDR2 YSLEER. This CDR3 is 16 amino acids long. CDR3 DNA sequence: TGCGCCAGCAGCCACGGCGGGACAGGGGAGACCTACGAGCAGTACTTC. Translating gives CASSHGGTGETYEQYF.

The V call is TRBV6-5, the J call TRBJ2-1; 7 positions agree with TRBD1. V lost 2 bases and J lost 7; bases outside the gene matches: 5. Germline V gene data show CDR1 as MNHEY and CDR2 as SVGAGI. This CDR3 region has 14 residues. In DNA, the CDR3 is TGTGCCAGCAGTTACGGGACAGCTTATAATGAGCAGTTCTTC. It is translated as CASSYGTAYNEQFF.

The chain combines TRBV5-1 with TRBJ2-7; perhaps D is TRBD1 or TRBD2 (6 bases each). Germline V lookup: CDR1 SGHRS, CDR2 YFSETQ. The length of the CDR3 is 14 residues. V dropped 4 bases and J dropped 6 bases, with 17 bases sitting between them. CDR3 DNA sequence: TGCGCCAGCAGCCGGGGGACAAATCGAGGCGAGCAGTACTTC. It is translated as CASSRGTNRGEQYF.

This clone was detected only once. This chain joins TRBV5-4 and TRBJ2-1; 13 nucleotides align to TRBD2. V was pared by 7 bases and J by 6 bases, with 7 bases of the junction left unmatched. CDR3 length equals 15 residues. Germline V gene lookup returns CDR1 SGHNT and CDR2 YYREEE (reference sequence). The CDR3 coding sequence is TGTGCCAGCCGGGTGGGACTAGCGGGAACCAATGAGCAGTTCTTC. Amino acids: CASRVGLAGTNEQFF.

The chain couples TRBV11-2 to TRBJ2-1, with D possibly matching TRBD2 (5 bases). Between the trimmed V and J ends, which lost 6 bases and 2 bases, there was a span of 11 bases. Germline assignment: CDR1 SGHAT and CDR2 FQNNGV. The CDR3 length is 14 residues. DNA of the CDR3: TGTGCCAGCAGAGAGGGCGGCGCCTACAATGAGCAGTTCTTC. This codes for CASREGGAYNEQFF.

This chain uses TRBV4-2 with TRBJ2-7; TRBD2 aligns across 7 bases. The germline CDR1 and CDR2 sequences are LGHNA and YNFKEQ. The CDR3 has 13 residues. V lost 0 bases to trimming and J lost 6 bases; unmatched junction nucleotides: 2. The CDR3 coding sequence is TGTGCCAGCAGCCAAGAAGCGGGGACCGAGCAGTACTTC. Translation: CASSQEAGTEQYF.

This rearrangement joins TRBV18 to TRBJ1-1, with 7 bases identical to TRBD1. Germline CDR1 KGHSH, CDR2 LQKENI. The CDR3 spans 14 residues. Trimming cost V 2 bases and J 2 bases; bases outside gene matches: 2. CDR3 amino acids: CASSPWDSNTEAFF. In nucleotides, the CDR3 is TGTGCCAGCTCACCATGGGACAGTAACACTGAAGCTTTCTTT.

There are a few counts of this clone. The CDR3 here is CASSRTGDFTYEQYF. The CDR3 DNA reads TGTGCCAGCAGCCGGACAGGGGACTTTACCTACGAGCAGTACTTC. The V and J genes are TRBV7-2 and TRBJ2-7; 9 bases are a match to TRBD1. There are 15 residues in the CDR3. Trimming cost V 5 bases and J 2 bases; bases outside gene matches: 7. CDR1 is SGHTA and CDR2 is FQGNSA in the germline V gene.

Only a few counts were recorded for this clone. The chain joins TRBV11-2 to TRBJ2-7; TRBD2 might be the D (6 bases). Trimming cost V 5 bases and J 5 bases, with 13 bases left between them. The CDR3 contains 13 residues. Germline CDR1 is SGHAT and CDR2 is FQNNGV. CDR3 in DNA: TGTGCCAGCAGCCTGGGACTCTCGGACGAGCAGTACTTC. Encoded protein: CASSLGLSDEQYF.